The source of this T cell receptor beta chain is a study of glioma-infiltrating T cells. Findings and caveats of the study: Above-expected tissue-blood divergence occurred in all gliomas, most in low-grade ones.

Using RNA template, CDR3s of TCR alpha and beta were amplified with iRepertoire arm-PCR. Via MiXCR, TCRdb re-called the multiplex PCR reads, giving one row per CDR3 protein. Of approximately 110,000 distinct CDR3 sequences listed, roughly 25% are singletons. The germline CDR1 and CDR2 sequences are LNHDA and SQIVND (reference sequence). Trimming took 7 bases from V and 9 from J; bases not matched to a gene: 11. The CDR3 totals 13 residues. Note on this clonotype: Its specificity is unknown.

The genes are TRBV19 and TRBJ2-7; TRBD1 aligns across 8 bases. This TCR derives from a human donor with low-grade glioma or glioblastoma, undergoing nonglioma brain surgery, or in good health (not recorded which). Sequenced sample: glioma tissue, nonneoplastic brain tissue, or PBMCs (not recorded which). The CDR3 sequence: CASKPGGADGQYF. DNA of the CDR3: TGTGCCAGTAAACCAGGGGGCGCGGACGGGCAGTACTTC.